This note documents a single T cell receptor (beta chain) sequence. The sample comes from a study of blood T cell repertoires in COVID-19. Study-level background: The origin of the acute and convalescent COVID-19 samples was the United States, Italy and Spain.

The germline V and J ends were trimmed by 6 bases and 14 bases, with 20 bases remaining between them. Per the germline V gene, CDR1 is SNHLY and CDR2 is FYNNEI. The CDR3 runs to 14 residues. Clones were sequenced by immunoSEQ multiplex PCR, and TCRdb holds only the in-frame ones, with some missing. The sample holds 150,000 or so clones, 76% seen once. The V and J genes are TRBV2 and TRBJ1-6, with D possibly TRBD1 on 5 matching bases. Specimen: peripheral blood. This sequence originates from a woman of 80 years or more with active or convalescent COVID-19. The CDR3 region has the DNA TGTGCCAGCAGGGCGGGACGGCCCCTCGAGGCCCTCCACTTT. The encoded protein is CASRAGRPLEALHF.